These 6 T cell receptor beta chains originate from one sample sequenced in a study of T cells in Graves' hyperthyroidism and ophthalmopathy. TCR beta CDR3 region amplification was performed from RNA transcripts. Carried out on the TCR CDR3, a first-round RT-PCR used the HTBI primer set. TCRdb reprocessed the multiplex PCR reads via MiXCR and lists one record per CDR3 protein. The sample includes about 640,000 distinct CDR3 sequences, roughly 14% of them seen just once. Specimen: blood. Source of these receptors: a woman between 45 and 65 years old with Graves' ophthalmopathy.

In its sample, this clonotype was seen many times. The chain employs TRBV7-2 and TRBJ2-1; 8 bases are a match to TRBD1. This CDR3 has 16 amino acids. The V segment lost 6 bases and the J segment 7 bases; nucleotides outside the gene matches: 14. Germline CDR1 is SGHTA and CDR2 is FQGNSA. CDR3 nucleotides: TGTGCCAGCAGTCTCAACCGGGACAGGAGAGGGAATGAGCAGTTCTTC. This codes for CASSLNRDRRGNEQFF. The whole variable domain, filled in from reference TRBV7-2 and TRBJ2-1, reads GAGVSQSPSNKVTEKGKDVELRCDPISGHTALYWYRQSLGQGLEFLIYFQGNSAPDKSGLPSDRFSAERTGGSVSTLTIQRTQQEDSAVYLCASSLNRDRRGNEQFFGPGTRLTVL.

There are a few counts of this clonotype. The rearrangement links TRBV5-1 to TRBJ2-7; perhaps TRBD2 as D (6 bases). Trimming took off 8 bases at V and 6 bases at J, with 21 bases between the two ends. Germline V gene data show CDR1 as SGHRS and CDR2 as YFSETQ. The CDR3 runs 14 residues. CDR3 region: CASFRDSGGGEQYF. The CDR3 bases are TGCGCCAGTTTCCGGGACTCCGGGGGTGGCGAGCAGTACTTC.

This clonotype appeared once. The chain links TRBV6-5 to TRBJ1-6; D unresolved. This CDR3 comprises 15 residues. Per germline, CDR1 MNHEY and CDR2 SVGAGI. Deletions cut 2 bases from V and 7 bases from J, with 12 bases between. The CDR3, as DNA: TGTGCCAGCAGTTACGAGACACTGGGCAATTCACCCCTCCACTTT. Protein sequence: CASSYETLGNSPLHF.

The CDR3 spells CSVVRESGNTIYF. CDR3 DNA: TGCAGCGTTGTAAGGGAATCTGGAAACACCATATATTTT. The chain has TRBV29-1 and TRBJ1-3; no reliable D call. The CDR3 covers 13 residues. In germline, CDR1 is SQVTM, CDR2 ANQGSEA. The V and J ends lost 4 bases and 1 base respectively, with 8 bases between them.

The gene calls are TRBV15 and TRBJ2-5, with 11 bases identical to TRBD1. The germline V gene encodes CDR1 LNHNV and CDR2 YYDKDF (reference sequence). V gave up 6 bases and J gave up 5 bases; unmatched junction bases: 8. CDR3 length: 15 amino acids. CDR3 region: CATREEDRGLETQYF. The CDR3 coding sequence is TGTGCCACCAGGGAGGAGGACAGGGGGCTGGAGACCCAGTACTTC.

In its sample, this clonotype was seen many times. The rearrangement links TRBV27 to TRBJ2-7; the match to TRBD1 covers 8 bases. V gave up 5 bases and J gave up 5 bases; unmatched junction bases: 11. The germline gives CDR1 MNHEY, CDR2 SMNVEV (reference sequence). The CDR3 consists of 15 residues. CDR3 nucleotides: TGTGCCAGCAGTACACGAAGGACAGGGCGGAACGAGCAGTACTTC. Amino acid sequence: CASSTRRTGRNEQYF.